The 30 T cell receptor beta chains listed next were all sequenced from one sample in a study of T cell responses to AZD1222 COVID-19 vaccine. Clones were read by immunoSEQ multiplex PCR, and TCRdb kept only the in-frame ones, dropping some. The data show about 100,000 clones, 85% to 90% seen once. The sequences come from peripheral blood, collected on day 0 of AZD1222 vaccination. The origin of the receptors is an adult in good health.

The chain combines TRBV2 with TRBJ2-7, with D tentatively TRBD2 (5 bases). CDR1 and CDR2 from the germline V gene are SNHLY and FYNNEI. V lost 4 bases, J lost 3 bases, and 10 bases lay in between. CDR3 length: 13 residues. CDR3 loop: CASSASLGYEQYF. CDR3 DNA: TGTGCCAGCAGTGCCTCACTAGGCTACGAGCAGTACTTC. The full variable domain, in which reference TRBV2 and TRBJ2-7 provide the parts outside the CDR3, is EPEVTQTPSHQVTQMGQEVILRCVPISNHLYFYWYRQILGQKVEFLVSFYNNEISEKSEIFDDQFSVERPDGSNFTLKIRSTKLEDSAMYFCASSASLGYEQYFGPGTRLTVT.

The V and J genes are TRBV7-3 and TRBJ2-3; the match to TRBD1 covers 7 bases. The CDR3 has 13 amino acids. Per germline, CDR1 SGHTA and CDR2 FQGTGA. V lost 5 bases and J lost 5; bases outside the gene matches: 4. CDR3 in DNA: TGTGCCAGCAGCGGTGACAGGGTAGATACGCAGTATTTT. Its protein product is CASSGDRVDTQYF.

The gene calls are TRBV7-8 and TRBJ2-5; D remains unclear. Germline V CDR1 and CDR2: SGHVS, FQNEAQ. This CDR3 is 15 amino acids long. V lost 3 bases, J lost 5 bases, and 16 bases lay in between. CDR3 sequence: CASSFPQAAEETQYF. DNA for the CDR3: TGTGCCAGCAGCTTTCCGCAGGCTGCGGAGGAGACCCAGTACTTC.

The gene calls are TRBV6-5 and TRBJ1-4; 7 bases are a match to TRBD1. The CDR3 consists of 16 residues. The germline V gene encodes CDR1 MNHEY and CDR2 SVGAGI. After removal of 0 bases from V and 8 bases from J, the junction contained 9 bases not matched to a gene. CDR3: CASSYSIGAGGEKLFF. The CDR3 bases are TGTGCCAGCAGTTACTCGATCGGGGCAGGGGGAGAAAAACTGTTTTTT.

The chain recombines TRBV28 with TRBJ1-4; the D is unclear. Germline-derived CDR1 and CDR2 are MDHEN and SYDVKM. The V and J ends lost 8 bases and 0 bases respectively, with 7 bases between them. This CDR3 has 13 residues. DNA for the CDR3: TGTGCCAGCCACCGTGCAACTAATGAAAAACTGTTTTTT. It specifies CASHRATNEKLFF.

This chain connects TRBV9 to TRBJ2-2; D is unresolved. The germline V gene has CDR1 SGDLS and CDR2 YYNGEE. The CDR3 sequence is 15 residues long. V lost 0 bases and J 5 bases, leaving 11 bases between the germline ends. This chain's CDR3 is CASSVENFLTGELFF. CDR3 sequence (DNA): TGTGCCAGCAGCGTAGAAAACTTTCTAACCGGGGAGCTGTTTTTT. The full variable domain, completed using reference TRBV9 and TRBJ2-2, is DSGVTQTPKHLITATGQRVTLRCSPRSGDLSVYWYQQSLDQGLQFLIQYYNGEERAKGNILERFSAQQFPDLHSELNLSSLELGDSALYFCASSVENFLTGELFFGEGSRLTVL.

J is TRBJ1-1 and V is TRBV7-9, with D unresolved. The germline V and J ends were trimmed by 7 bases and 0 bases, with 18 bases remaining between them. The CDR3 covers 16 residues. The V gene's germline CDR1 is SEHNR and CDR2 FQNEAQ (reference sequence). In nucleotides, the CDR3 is TGTGCCAGCACCCCGGGTGCCTACTACATGAACACTGAAGCTTTCTTT. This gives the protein CASTPGAYYMNTEAFF.

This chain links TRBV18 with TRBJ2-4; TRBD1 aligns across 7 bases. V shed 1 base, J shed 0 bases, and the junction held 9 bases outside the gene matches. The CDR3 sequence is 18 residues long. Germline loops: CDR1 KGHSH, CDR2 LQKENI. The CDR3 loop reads CASSPLRDSTSAKNIQYF. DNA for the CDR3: TGTGCCAGCTCACCACTACGGGACAGCACCTCAGCCAAAAACATTCAGTACTTC.

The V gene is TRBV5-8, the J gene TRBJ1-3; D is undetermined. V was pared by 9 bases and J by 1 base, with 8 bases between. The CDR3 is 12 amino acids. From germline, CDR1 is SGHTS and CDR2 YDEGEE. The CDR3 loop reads CATHGSGNTIYF. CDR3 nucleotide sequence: TGTGCCACCCACGGGTCTGGAAACACCATATATTTT. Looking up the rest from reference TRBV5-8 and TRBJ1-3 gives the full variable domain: EAGVTQSPTHLIKTRGQQATLRCSPISGHTSVYWYQQALGLGLQFLLWYDEGEERNRGNFPPRFSGRQFPNYSSELNVNALELEDSALYLCATHGSGNTIYFGEGSWLTVV.

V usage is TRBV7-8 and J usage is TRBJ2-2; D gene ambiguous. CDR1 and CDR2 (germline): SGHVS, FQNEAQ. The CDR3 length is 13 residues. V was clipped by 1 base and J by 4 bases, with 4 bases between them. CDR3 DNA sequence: TGTGCCAGCAGCTTAGACCTCACCGGGGAGCTGTTTTTT. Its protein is CASSLDLTGELFF.

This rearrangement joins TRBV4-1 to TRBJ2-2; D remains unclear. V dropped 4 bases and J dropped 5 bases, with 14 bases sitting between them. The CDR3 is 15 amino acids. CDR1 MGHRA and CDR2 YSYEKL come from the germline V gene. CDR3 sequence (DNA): TGCGCCAGCAGCCCCCGGGTTGTGCTGACCGGGGAGCTGTTTTTT. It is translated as CASSPRVVLTGELFF.

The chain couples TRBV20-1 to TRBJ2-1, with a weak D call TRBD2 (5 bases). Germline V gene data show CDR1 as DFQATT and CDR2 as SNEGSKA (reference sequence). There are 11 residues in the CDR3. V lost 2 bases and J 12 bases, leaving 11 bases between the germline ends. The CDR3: CSARPGVLQFF. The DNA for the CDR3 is TGCAGTGCTAGACCCGGGGTGTTGCAGTTCTTC.

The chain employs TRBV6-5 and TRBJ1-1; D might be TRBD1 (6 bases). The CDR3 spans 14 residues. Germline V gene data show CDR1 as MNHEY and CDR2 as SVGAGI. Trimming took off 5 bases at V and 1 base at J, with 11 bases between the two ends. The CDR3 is CASSPGDRNTEAFF. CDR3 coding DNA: TGTGCCAGCAGTCCAGGGGATCGGAACACTGAAGCTTTCTTT.

The CDR3, as DNA: TGTGCCAGCAGCTTACGGTCGCCAACTAGAAGGGGGAGCAATGAGCAGTTCTTC. This translates into CASSLRSPTRRGSNEQFF. The chain joins TRBV7-3 to TRBJ2-1; D is perhaps TRBD1 (6 bases). The CDR3 is made up of 18 amino acids. Germline CDR1 and CDR2: SGHTA and FQGTGA. Trimming stripped 2 bases from V and 6 bases from J, with 23 bases between.

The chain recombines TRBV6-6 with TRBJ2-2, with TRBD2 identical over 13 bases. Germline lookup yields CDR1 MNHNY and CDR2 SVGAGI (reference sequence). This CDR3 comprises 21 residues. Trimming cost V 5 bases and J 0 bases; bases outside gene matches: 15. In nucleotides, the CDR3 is TGTGCCAGCAGTCCTACTCGATTACTAGCGGGAGGGGGGGCGAACACCGGGGAGCTGTTTTTT. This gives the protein CASSPTRLLAGGGANTGELFF.

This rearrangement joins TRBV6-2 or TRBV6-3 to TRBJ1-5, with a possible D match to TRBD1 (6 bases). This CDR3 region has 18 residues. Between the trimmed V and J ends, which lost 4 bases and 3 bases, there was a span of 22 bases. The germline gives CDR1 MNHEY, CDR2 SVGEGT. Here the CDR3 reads CASSSHPQGRFYNQPQHF. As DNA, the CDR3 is TGTGCCAGCAGTTCTCACCCACAGGGACGGTTTTACAATCAGCCCCAGCATTTT.

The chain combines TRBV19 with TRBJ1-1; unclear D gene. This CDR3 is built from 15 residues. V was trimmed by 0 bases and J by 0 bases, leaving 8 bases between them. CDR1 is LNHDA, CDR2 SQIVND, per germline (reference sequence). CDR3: CASSIDLLMNTEAFF. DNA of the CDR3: TGTGCCAGTAGTATAGATCTGCTCATGAACACTGAAGCTTTCTTT.

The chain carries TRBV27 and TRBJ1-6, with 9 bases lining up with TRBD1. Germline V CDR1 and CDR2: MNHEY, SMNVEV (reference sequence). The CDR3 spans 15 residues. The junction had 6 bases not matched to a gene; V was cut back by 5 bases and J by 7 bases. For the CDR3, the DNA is TGTGCCAGCAGTCAGCGGACAGGGGTAAATTCACCCCTCCACTTT. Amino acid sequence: CASSQRTGVNSPLHF.

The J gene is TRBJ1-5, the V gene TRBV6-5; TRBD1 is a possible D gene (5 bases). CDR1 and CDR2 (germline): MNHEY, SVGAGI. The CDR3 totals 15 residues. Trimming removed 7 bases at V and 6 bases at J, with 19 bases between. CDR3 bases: TGTGCCAGCACCAGGGACCGCGGGCGAGGTCAGCCCCAGCATTTT. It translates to CASTRDRGRGQPQHF.

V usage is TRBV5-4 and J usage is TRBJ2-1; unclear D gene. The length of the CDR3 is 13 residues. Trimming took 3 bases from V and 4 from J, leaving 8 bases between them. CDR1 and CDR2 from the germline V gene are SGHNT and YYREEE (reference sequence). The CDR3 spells CASSSESYNEQFF. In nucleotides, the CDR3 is TGTGCCAGCAGCTCTGAAAGTTACAATGAGCAGTTCTTC. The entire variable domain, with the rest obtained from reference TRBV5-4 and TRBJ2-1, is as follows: ETGVTQSPTHLIKTRGQQVTLRCSSQSGHNTVSWYQQALGQGPQFIFQYYREEENGRGNFPPRFSGLQFPNYSSELNVNALELDDSALYLCASSSESYNEQFFGPGTRLTVL.

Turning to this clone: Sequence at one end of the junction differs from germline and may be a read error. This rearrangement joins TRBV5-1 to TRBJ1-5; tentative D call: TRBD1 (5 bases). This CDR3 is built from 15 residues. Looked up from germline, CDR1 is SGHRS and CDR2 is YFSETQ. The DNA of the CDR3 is TGCGCCAGCAGCTTGTCGGCAGGGAGCGGTCAGCTCCAGCATTTT. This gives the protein CASSLSAGSGQLQHF.

Here the CDR3 DNA reads TGTGCCAGCTCACCGGCAGTAAACACTGAAGCTTTCTTT. Its translation is CASSPAVNTEAFF. This chain links TRBV18 with TRBJ1-1; D is ambiguous. The CDR3 runs 13 residues. V shed 3 bases and J shed 2 bases, with 7 bases lying between them. Germline V gene data show CDR1 as KGHSH and CDR2 as LQKENI.

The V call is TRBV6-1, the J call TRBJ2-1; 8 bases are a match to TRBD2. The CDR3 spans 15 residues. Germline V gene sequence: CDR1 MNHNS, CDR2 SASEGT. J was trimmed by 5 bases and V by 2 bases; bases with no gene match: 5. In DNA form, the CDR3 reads TGTGCCAGCAGTGAAAAGGCGGGGGGAAACAATGAGCAGTTCTTC. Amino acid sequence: CASSEKAGGNNEQFF.

The CDR3 DNA reads TGTGCCAGCAGTTTAACGAGCAGGGCGGACACTGAAGCTTTCTTT. Protein product: CASSLTSRADTEAFF. This chain uses TRBV27 with TRBJ1-1; D possibly corresponds to TRBD1 (5 bases). The germline V gene encodes CDR1 MNHEY and CDR2 SMNVEV (reference sequence). This CDR3 comprises 15 residues. Trimming removed 2 bases from V and 3 bases from J, with 13 bases in between.

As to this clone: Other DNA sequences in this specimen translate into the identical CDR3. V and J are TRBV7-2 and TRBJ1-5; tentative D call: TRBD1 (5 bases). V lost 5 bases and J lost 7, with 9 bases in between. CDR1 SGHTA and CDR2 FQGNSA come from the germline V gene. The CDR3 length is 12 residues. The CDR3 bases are TGTGCCAGCAGCCCTAGGGGCCAGCCCCAGCATTTT. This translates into CASSPRGQPQHF. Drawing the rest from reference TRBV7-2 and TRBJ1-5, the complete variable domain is GAGVSQSPSNKVTEKGKDVELRCDPISGHTALYWYRQSLGQGLEFLIYFQGNSAPDKSGLPSDRFSAERTGGSVSTLTIQRTQQEDSAVYLCASSPRGQPQHFGDGTRLSIL.

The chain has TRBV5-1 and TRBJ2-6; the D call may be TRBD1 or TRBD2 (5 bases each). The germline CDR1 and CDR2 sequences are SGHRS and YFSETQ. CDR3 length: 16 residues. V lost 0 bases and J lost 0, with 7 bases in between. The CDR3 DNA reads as TGCGCCAGCAGCTTGGACGGGACCTCTGGGGCCAACGTCCTGACTTTC. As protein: CASSLDGTSGANVLTF.

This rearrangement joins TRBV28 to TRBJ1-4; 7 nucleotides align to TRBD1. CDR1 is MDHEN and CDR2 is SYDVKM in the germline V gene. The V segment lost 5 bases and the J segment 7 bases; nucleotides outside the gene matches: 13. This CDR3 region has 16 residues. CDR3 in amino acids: CASSQQRQGQGEKLFF. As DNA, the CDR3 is TGTGCCAGCAGTCAACAGCGACAGGGCCAAGGTGAAAAACTGTTTTTT.

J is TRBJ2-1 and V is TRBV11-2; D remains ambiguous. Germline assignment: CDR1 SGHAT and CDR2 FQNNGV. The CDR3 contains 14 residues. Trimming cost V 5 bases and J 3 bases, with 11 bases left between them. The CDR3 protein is CASSRVGYYNEQFF. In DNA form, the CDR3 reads TGTGCCAGCAGCAGGGTCGGTTACTACAATGAGCAGTTCTTC. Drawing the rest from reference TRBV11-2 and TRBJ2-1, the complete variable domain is EAGVAQSPRYKIIEKRQSVAFWCNPISGHATLYWYQQILGQGPKLLIQFQNNGVVDDSQLPKDRFSAERLKGVDSTLKIQPAKLEDSAVYLCASSRVGYYNEQFFGPGTRLTVL.

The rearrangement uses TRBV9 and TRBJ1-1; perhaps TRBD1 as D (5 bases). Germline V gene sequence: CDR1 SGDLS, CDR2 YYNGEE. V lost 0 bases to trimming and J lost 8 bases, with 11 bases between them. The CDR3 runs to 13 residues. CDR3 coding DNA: TGTGCCAGCAGCGTAGCATGGGGCACGGAAGCTTTCTTT. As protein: CASSVAWGTEAFF.

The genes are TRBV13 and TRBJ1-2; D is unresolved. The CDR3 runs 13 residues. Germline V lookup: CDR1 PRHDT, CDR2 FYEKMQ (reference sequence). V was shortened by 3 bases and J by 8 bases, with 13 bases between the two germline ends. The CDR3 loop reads CASSLRQDRGYTF. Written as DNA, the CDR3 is TGTGCCAGCAGCTTGCGGCAGGATAGAGGCTACACCTTC.